This TCR beta chain was found in a study of response to subunit inactivated influenza vaccine. Each CDR3 protein is one row after TCRdb ran MiXCR on the RT-PCR reads. The sample has roughly 670,000 distinct CDR3 sequences, around 13% seen once. The origin of this receptor is a man aged 45-65 years who received an inactivated influenza vaccine. The sequences come from PBMCs from blood, collected 14 days before vaccination.

The CDR3: CASSRGQDNEKLFF. CDR3 DNA: TGTGCCAGCAGCCGGGGACAGGATAATGAAAAACTGTTTTTT. The chain joins TRBV7-8 to TRBJ1-4, with 8 bases identical to TRBD1. Germline V gene data show CDR1 as SGHVS and CDR2 as FQNEAQ. CDR3 length: 14 amino acids. V dropped 5 bases and J dropped 4; count of bases not matched to a gene: 3.